One T cell receptor (beta chain) is described in this entry. The data originate from a study of T cell changes during pregnancy in multiple sclerosis. Method: immunoSEQ multiplex PCR; TCRdb's copy keeps in-frame clones and lacks some. The table shows about 86,000 clones, with less than 95% occurring only once. This sequence originates from a female donor in good health, enrolled as a control in a pregnancy study. Sequenced here: peripheral blood, sampled in the first trimester of pregnancy.

CDR3 sequence reads: CASSLGWGEGQPQHF. CDR3 DNA: TGTGCCAGCAGCCTCGGGTGGGGGGAAGGTCAGCCCCAGCATTTT. This rearrangement joins TRBV9 to TRBJ1-5; a weak D match, TRBD1 (5 bases). V gave up 4 bases and J gave up 6 bases, with 17 bases separating them. Germline CDR1 and CDR2: SGDLS and YYNGEE. This CDR3 comprises 15 residues.